This TCR beta chain was sequenced for a study of blood T cell repertoires in COVID-19. Study-level information: In each case, the material was cDNA or gDNA derived from T cells, B-cell-depleted T cells, or PBMCs.

This clone turned up a few times. Clones were read by immunoSEQ multiplex PCR, and TCRdb kept only the in-frame ones, dropping some. The table includes around 270,000 clones, more than 85% detected once. Per the germline V gene, CDR1 is SGDLS and CDR2 is YYNGEE. The ends were cut back, 3 bases at V and 5 bases at J, with 14 bases in the middle. The CDR3 consists of 14 residues. The chain employs TRBV9 and TRBJ1-1; possibly TRBD1 for D (5 bases). The source is a man in his forties with acute or convalescent COVID-19. Sequencing was carried out using peripheral blood. The CDR3 protein is CASSGQAGGTEAFF. CDR3 nucleotide sequence: TGTGCCAGCAGCGGCCAAGCGGGGGGGACTGAAGCTTTCTTT.